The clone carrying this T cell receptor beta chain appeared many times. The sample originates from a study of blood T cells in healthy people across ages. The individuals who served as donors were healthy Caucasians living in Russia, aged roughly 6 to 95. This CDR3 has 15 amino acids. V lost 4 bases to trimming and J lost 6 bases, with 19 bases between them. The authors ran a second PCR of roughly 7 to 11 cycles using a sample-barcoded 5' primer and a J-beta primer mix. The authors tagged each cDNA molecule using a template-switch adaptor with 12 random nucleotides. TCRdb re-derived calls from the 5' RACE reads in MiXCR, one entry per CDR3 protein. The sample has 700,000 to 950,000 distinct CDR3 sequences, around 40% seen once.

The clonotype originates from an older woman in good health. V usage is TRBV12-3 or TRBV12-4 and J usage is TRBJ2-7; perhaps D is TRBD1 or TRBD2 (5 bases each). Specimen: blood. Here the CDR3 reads CASSSPGTGEGEQYF. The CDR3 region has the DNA TGTGCCAGCAGTTCACCAGGGACCGGGGAAGGCGAGCAGTACTTC.